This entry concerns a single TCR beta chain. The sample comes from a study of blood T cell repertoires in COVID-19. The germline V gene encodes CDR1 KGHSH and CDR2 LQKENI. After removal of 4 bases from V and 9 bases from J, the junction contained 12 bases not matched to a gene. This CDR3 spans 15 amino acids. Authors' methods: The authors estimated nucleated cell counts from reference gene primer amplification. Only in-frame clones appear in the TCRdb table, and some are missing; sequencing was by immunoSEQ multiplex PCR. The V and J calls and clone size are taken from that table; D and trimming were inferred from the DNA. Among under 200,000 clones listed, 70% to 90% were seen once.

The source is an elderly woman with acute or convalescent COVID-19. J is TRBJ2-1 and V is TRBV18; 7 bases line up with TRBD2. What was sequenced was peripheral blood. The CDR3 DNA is TGTGCCAGCTCACGGTCGCGGGAGTTGAGGGGTGAGCAGTTCTTC. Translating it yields CASSRSRELRGEQFF.